What follows are 8 T cell receptor beta chains derived from one specimen sequenced in a study of blood T cells in healthy people across ages. A second PCR of 7 to 11 cycles used a sample-barcoded 5' primer and a J-beta primer mix. TCRdb independently ran MiXCR on the 5' RACE reads; one entry per CDR3 protein. The profile covers approximately 1.5 million distinct CDR3 sequences, with approximately 42% appearing a single time and around 4% taken by the ten largest. Material: blood. The receptors here all came from a young woman in good health.

This clonotype was seen more than once but under ten times. V gene TRBV3-1 combines with J gene TRBJ2-1, with 10 bases identical to TRBD2. Germline V gene lookup returns CDR1 LGHDT and CDR2 YNNKEL (reference sequence). The CDR3 is 16 residues long. After removal of 1 base from V and 5 bases from J, the junction contained 5 bases not matched to a gene. This CDR3 is CASSQAKRGGNNEQFF. CDR3 in DNA: TGTGCCAGCAGCCAAGCCAAGCGGGGGGGCAACAATGAGCAGTTCTTC.

This chain connects TRBV20-1 to TRBJ2-1; 12 positions agree with TRBD2. This CDR3 region has 16 residues. Germline-derived CDR1 and CDR2 are DFQATT and SNEGSKA (reference sequence). Trimming took 0 bases from V and 8 from J; bases not matched to a gene: 8. The CDR3 DNA reads as TGCAGTGCTAGAGAGTCCCCGACTAGCGGGAGAGATGAGCAGTTCTTC. Residues: CSARESPTSGRDEQFF.

This clonotype was observed a handful of times. The chain recombines TRBV12-3 or TRBV12-4 with TRBJ2-1, with 7 bases fitting TRBD1. The CDR3 sequence is 14 residues long. V trimming: 5 bases; J trimming: 5 bases; junction bases outside the gene matches: 6. CDR3 sequence (DNA): TGTGCCAGCAGTGTTGGGCAGGGGGACAATGAGCAGTTCTTC. Amino acid sequence: CASSVGQGDNEQFF.

The CDR3 spells CASRSRRSSYNEQFF. Here the CDR3 DNA reads TGTGCCAGCAGAAGCAGGCGAAGCTCCTACAATGAGCAGTTCTTC. The chain combines TRBV7-2 with TRBJ2-1; the D is unclear. The germline V and J ends were trimmed by 6 bases and 0 bases, with 12 bases remaining between them. Germline CDR1 reads SGHTA; CDR2 reads FQGNSA. The CDR3 consists of 15 residues.

This clonotype was seen only once. The chain has TRBV5-1 and TRBJ2-7; 8 bases line up with TRBD2. The J segment lost 2 bases and the V segment lost 4 bases, leaving 8 bases of the junction unmatched. Germline V gives CDR1 SGHRS, CDR2 YFSETQ. This CDR3 spans 15 amino acids. The CDR3 coding sequence is TGCGCCAGCAGCCCAACGACGGGAGGGGCCTACGAGCAGTACTTC. It codes for CASSPTTGGAYEQYF.

This clonotype was observed once. This chain connects TRBV3-1 to TRBJ1-2, with D possibly TRBD1 on 6 matching bases. The CDR3 runs 14 residues. CDR1 and CDR2 (germline): LGHDT, YNNKEL (reference sequence). V was cut by 3 bases and J by 8 bases, with 16 bases left in between. CDR3 sequence (DNA): TGTGCCAGCAGCCATTTAACAGGGAGGGAAGGCTACACCTTC. It yields the protein CASSHLTGREGYTF.

In its sample, this clonotype was seen many times. CDR3 nucleotides: TGCGCCAGCAGCAACCGGGACAGGGGCACGTATGAAAAACTGTTTTTT. This translates into CASSNRDRGTYEKLFF. The genes are TRBV5-1 and TRBJ1-4, with 10 bases identical to TRBD1. CDR1 is SGHRS and CDR2 is YFSETQ in the germline V gene. This CDR3 has 16 amino acids. After removal of 4 bases from V and 6 bases from J, the junction contained 9 bases not matched to a gene.

There are a few counts of this clonotype. The junction does not match germline at one end; this may be a read error. The rearrangement links TRBV14 to TRBJ1-6; D is undetermined. Germline CDR1 and CDR2: SGHDN and FVKESK. This CDR3 is 12 amino acids long. The CDR3 region is CASSTHHSPLHF. CDR3 bases: TGTGCCAGCAGCACCCATCATTCGCCCCTCCACTTT.